This paragraph reports one TCR beta chain. Its target is unknown. The germline V gene has CDR1 MNHEY and CDR2 SMNVEV (reference sequence). The CDR3 contains 15 residues. J gave up 3 bases and V 5 bases, and 7 bases lay outside the gene matches. These data belong to a study of Ad26.COV2.S vaccination and SARS-CoV-2 variants. Study-wide results and caveats: Vaccine and placebo recipients had comparable breadth of non-spike TCRs. People given the vaccine had a wider spike-specific TCR breadth than placebo recipients did.

Method: immunoSEQ multiplex PCR; TCRdb's copy keeps in-frame clones and lacks some. The repertoire holds fewer than 800,000 clones, with approximately 88% as singletons. Stated treatment: some 19 received Ad26.COV2.S at low or high dose, single or two shots; 5 received placebo; per-sample allocation not given. The study sampled participants on day 63 after the first vaccine or placebo injection. The donor was a Boston adult aged 18-55 years. Wuhan-strain SARS-CoV-2 spike was expressed by the Ad26 vector that made up the vaccine. The origin of this receptor is a person aged 18-65 years who received the Ad26.COV2.S COVID-19 vaccine or a placebo. The sample was peripheral blood, taken in a trial of Ad26.COV2.S vaccine versus placebo. The V call is TRBV27, the J call TRBJ2-1; TRBD1 matches at 7 bases. The CDR3 spells CASSTTGAIYNEQFF. CDR3 DNA: TGTGCCAGCAGTACCACAGGGGCTATCTACAATGAGCAGTTCTTC.